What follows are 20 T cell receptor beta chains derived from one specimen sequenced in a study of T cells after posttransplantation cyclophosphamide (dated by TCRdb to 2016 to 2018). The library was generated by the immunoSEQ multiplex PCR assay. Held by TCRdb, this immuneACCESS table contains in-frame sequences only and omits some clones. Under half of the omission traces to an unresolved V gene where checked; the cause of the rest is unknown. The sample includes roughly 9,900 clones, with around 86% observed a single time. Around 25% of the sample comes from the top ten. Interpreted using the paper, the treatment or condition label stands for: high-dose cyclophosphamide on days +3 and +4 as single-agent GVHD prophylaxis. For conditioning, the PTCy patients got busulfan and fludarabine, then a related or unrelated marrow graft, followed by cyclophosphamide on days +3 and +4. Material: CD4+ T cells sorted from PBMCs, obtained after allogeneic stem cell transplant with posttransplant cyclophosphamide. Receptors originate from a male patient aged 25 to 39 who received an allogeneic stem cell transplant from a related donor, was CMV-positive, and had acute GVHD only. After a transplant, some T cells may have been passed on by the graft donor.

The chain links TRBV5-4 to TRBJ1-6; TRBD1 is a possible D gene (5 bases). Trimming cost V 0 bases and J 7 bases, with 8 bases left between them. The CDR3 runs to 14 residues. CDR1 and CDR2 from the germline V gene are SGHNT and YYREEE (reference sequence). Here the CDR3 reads CASSLDTGNSPLHF. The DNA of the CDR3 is TGTGCCAGCAGCTTGGATACAGGAAATTCACCCCTCCACTTT. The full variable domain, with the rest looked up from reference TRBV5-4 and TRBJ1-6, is ETGVTQSPTHLIKTRGQQVTLRCSSQSGHNTVSWYQQALGQGPQFIFQYYREEENGRGNFPPRFSGLQFPNYSSELNVNALELDDSALYLCASSLDTGNSPLHFGNGTRLTVT.

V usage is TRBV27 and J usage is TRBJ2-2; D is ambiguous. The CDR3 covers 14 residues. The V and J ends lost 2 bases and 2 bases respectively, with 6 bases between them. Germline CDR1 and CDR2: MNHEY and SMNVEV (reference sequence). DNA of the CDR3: TGTGCCAGCAGTTTAAATCCAAACACCGGGGAGCTGTTTTTT. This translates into CASSLNPNTGELFF.

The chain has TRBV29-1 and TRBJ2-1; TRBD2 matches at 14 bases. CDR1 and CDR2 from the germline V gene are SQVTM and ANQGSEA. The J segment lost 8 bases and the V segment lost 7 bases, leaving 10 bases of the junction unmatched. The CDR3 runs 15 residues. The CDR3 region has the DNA TGCAGCGCCAGACTAGCGGGGGGGCCGGGAGATGAGCAGTTCTTC. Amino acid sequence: CSARLAGGPGDEQFF.

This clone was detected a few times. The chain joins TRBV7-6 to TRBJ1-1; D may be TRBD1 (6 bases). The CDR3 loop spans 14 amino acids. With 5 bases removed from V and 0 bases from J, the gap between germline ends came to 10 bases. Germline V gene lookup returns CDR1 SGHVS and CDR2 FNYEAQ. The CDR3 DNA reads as TGTGCCAGCAGCCCCGGACAGATGAACACTGAAGCTTTCTTT. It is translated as CASSPGQMNTEAFF.

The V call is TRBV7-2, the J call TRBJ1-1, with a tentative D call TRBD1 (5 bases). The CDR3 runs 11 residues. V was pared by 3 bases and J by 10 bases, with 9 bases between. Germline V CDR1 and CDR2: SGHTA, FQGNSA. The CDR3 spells CASSFDRAAFF. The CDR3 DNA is TGTGCCAGCAGCTTTGACAGAGCAGCTTTCTTT.

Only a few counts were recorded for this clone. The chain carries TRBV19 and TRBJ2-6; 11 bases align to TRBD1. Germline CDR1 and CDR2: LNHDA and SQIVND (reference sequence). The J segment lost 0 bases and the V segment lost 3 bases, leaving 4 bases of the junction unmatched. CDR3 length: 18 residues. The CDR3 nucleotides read TGTGCCAGTAGTATCTCCGGGACAGGGGGCTCTGGGGCCAACGTCCTGACTTTC. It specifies CASSISGTGGSGANVLTF.

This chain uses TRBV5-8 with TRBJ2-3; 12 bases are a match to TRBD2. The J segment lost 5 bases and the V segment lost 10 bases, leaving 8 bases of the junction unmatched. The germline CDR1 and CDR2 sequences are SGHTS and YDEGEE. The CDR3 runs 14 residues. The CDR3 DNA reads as TGTGCCGGTATGGGGACTAGCGGGCGAGATACGCAGTATTTT. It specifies CAGMGTSGRDTQYF.

The DNA of the CDR3 is TGTGCCAGCAGCTTAGAGCCCCCTGACAGGGCCCTGGGTGGCTACACCTTC. Protein sequence: CASSLEPPDRALGGYTF. The chain has TRBV7-6 and TRBJ1-2, with 7 bases fitting TRBD1. Germline V CDR1 and CDR2: SGHVS, FNYEAQ. Trimming cost V 1 base and J 7 bases; bases outside gene matches: 15. The CDR3 length is 17 residues. Filled out from reference TRBV7-6 and TRBJ1-2, the complete variable domain reads GAGVSQSPRYKVTKRGQDVALRCDPISGHVSLYWYRQALGQGPEFLTYFNYEAQQDKSGLPNDRFSAERPEGSISTLTIQRTEQRDSAMYRCASSLEPPDRALGGYTFGSGTRLTVV.

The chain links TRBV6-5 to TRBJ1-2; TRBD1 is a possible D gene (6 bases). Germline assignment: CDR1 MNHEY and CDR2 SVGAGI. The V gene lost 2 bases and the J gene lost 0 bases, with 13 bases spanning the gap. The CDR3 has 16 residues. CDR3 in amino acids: CASSYGGTITNYGYTF. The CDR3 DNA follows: TGTGCCAGCAGTTACGGGGGCACCATAACTAACTATGGCTACACCTTC.

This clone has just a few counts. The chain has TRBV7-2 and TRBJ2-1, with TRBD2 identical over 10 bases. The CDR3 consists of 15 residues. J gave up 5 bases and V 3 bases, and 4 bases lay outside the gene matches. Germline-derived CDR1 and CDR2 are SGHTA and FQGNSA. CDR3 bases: TGTGCCAGCAGCTTTCAAGCGGGGGGGCACAATGAGCAGTTCTTC. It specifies CASSFQAGGHNEQFF.

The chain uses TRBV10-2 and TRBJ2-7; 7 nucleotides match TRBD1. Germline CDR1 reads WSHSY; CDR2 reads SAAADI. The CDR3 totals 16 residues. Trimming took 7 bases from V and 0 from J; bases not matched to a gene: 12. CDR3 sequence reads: CASTNTDRSSSYEQYF. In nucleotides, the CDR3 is TGCGCCAGCACCAATACGGACAGGAGCTCCTCCTACGAGCAGTACTTC.

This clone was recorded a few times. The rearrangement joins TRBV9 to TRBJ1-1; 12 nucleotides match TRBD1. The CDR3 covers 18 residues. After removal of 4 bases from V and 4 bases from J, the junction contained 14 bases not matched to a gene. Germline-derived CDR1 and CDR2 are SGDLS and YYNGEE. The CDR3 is CASSIQPGQGAPGTEAFF. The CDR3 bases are TGTGCCAGCAGCATCCAACCGGGACAGGGGGCGCCTGGCACTGAAGCTTTCTTT.

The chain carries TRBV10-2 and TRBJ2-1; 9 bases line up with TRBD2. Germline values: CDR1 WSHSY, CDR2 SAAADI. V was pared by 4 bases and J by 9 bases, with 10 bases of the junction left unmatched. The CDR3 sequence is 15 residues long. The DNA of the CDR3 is TGCGCCAGCAGTGTGATTGCGGGGGGGCTGGGTGAGCAGTTCTTC. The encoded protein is CASSVIAGGLGEQFF.

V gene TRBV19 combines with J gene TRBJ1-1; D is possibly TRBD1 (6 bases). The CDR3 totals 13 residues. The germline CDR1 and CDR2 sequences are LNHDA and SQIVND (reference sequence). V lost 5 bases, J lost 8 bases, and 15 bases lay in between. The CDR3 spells CASSEGDGSEAFF. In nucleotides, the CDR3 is TGTGCCAGTAGTGAGGGGGATGGATCGGAAGCTTTCTTT.

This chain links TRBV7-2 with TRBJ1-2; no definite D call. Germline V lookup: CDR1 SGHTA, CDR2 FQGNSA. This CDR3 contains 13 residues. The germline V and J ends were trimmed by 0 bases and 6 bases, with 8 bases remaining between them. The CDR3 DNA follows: TGTGCCAGCAGCTTAGCCGGGAGGAATGGCTACACCTTC. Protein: CASSLAGRNGYTF.

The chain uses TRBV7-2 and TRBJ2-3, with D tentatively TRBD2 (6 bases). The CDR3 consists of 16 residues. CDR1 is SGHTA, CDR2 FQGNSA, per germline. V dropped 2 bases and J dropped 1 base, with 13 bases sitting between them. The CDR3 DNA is TGTGCCAGCAGCTTAACCGGGACTGGGGGCACAGATACGCAGTATTTT. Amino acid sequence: CASSLTGTGGTDTQYF. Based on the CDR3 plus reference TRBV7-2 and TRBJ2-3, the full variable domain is GAGVSQSPSNKVTEKGKDVELRCDPISGHTALYWYRQSLGQGLEFLIYFQGNSAPDKSGLPSDRFSAERTGGSVSTLTIQRTQQEDSAVYLCASSLTGTGGTDTQYFGPGTRLTVL.

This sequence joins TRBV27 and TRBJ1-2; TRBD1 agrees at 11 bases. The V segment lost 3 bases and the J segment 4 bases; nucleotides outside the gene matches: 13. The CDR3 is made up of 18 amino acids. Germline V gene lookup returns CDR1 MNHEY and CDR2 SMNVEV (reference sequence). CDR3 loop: CASSFSPGTGGRAYGYTF. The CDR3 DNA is TGTGCCAGCAGTTTCAGTCCCGGGACAGGGGGAAGGGCCTATGGCTACACCTTC.

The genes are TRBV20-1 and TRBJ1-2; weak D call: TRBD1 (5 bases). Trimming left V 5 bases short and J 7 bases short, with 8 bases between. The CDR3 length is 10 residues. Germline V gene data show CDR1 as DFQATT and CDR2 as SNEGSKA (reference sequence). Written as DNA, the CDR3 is TGCAGTGCTCCAGGGTCTGGCTACACCTTC. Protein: CSAPGSGYTF.

The CDR3 coding sequence is TGTGCCAGCAGCACCCGACAGGGTAGGGTGAACACCATATATTTT. This encodes CASSTRQGRVNTIYF. V usage is TRBV5-6 and J usage is TRBJ1-3, with 7 nucleotides matching TRBD1. J lost 7 bases, V lost 4 bases, and 11 bases had no gene match. This CDR3 has 15 amino acids. Per germline, CDR1 SGHDT and CDR2 YYEEEE.

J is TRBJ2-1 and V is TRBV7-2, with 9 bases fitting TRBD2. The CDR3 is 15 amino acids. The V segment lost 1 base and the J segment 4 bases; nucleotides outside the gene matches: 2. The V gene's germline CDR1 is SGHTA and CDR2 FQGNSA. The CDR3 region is CASSLGLAAYNEQFF. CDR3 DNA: TGTGCCAGCAGCTTAGGACTAGCGGCGTACAATGAGCAGTTCTTC.